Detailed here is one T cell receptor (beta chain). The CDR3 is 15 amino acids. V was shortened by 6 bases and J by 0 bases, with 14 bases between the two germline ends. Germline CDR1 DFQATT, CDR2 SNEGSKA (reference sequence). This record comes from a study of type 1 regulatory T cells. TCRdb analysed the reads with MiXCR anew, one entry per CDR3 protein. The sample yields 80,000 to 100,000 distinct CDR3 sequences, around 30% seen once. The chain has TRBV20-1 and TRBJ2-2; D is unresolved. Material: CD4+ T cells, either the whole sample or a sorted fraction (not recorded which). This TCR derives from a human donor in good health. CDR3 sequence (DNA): TGCAGTGCCAAGGGTTATCTCGCGAACACCGGGGAGCTGTTTTTT. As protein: CSAKGYLANTGELFF.